A single sample gave rise to the 20 T cell receptor beta chains below, sequenced in a study of T cell repertoires in cytomegalovirus infection. TCRdb used MiXCR to reprocess the reads, holding one entry per CDR3 protein. The sample includes around 450,000 distinct CDR3 sequences, approximately 10% of them seen just once. Sequencing was carried out using PBMCs. These receptors were collected from a human donor in good health (CMV status not recorded). Some clones in this sample may be carry-over from other donors' samples.

This clonotype was seen at least ten times. The genes are TRBV7-2 and TRBJ1-5, with D maybe TRBD1 (6 bases). This CDR3 comprises 15 residues. Germline CDR1 is SGHTA and CDR2 is FQGNSA. Trimming cost V 4 bases and J 7 bases, with 17 bases left between them. In DNA, the CDR3 is TGTGCCAGCAGCTCTCGAGGGGGGCCGGAGCAGCCCCAGCATTTT. Protein product: CASSSRGGPEQPQHF.

The V call is TRBV18, the J call TRBJ1-2; D not resolved. The CDR3 contains 16 residues. In germline, CDR1 is KGHSH, CDR2 LQKENI. V was pared by 0 bases and J by 6 bases, with 17 bases between. This CDR3 is CASSPPGLPRANGYTF. The CDR3 nucleotides are TGTGCCAGCTCACCACCGGGCCTTCCGAGGGCTAATGGCTACACCTTC.

This clonotype has a count of ten or more. The chain has TRBV7-6 and TRBJ2-1; D may be TRBD1 (5 bases). The CDR3 totals 16 residues. Looked up from germline, CDR1 is SGHVS and CDR2 is FNYEAQ. V lost 0 bases and J lost 8, with 17 bases in between. CDR3 sequence (DNA): TGTGCCAGCAGCTTAGCGTTGCAGGGTCCTAGGGATGAGCAGTTCTTC. Its translation is CASSLALQGPRDEQFF.

The rearrangement joins TRBV29-1 to TRBJ1-1; D is perhaps TRBD1 (5 bases). V lost 8 bases and J lost 1, with 20 bases in between. Per germline, CDR1 SQVTM and CDR2 ANQGSEA. The CDR3 is 15 residues long. CDR3 loop: CSSLYLSRANTEAFF. CDR3 bases: TGCAGCTCACTTTACCTATCCAGGGCGAACACTGAAGCTTTCTTT. The whole variable domain, filled in from reference TRBV29-1 and TRBJ1-1, reads SAVISQKPSRDICQRGTSLTIQCQVDSQVTMMFWYRQQPGQSLTLIATANQGSEATYESGFVIDKFPISRPNLTFSTLTVSNMSPEDSSIYLCSSLYLSRANTEAFFGQGTRLTVV.

This clonotype has just a few counts. This chain uses TRBV12-3 or TRBV12-4 with TRBJ2-1; D remains unclear. The V and J ends lost 4 bases and 0 bases respectively, with 13 bases between them. The length of the CDR3 is 16 residues. CDR3 in amino acids: CASSSASWSSYNEQFF. In DNA, the CDR3 is TGTGCCAGCAGTTCCGCCAGCTGGAGCTCCTACAATGAGCAGTTCTTC.

This clonotype has ten or more counts. CDR3 sequence reads: CASSWDFATNEKLFF. The CDR3 nucleotides read TGTGCCAGCAGCTGGGACTTTGCAACTAATGAAAAACTGTTTTTT. The chain uses TRBV7-2 and TRBJ1-4; perhaps TRBD1 as D (5 bases). CDR3 length: 15 amino acids. V lost 4 bases to trimming and J lost 0 bases, with 9 bases between them. Germline CDR1 is SGHTA and CDR2 is FQGNSA.

The V and J genes are TRBV20-1 and TRBJ2-3; 10 bases align to TRBD2. This CDR3 has 14 amino acids. J gave up 0 bases and V 6 bases, and 3 bases lay outside the gene matches. In germline, CDR1 is DFQATT, CDR2 SNEGSKA (reference sequence). The CDR3 is CSAKLAGSTDTQYF. DNA for the CDR3: TGCAGTGCCAAACTAGCGGGAAGCACAGATACGCAGTATTTT.

This clonotype was recorded many times. The chain combines TRBV7-2 with TRBJ2-1; 7 nucleotides line up with TRBD2. The V segment lost 2 bases and the J segment 3 bases; nucleotides outside the gene matches: 1. CDR1 SGHTA and CDR2 FQGNSA come from the germline V gene. CDR3 length: 14 residues. The CDR3 sequence: CASSLSSGYNEQFF. The CDR3 bases are TGTGCCAGCAGCTTATCTAGCGGCTACAATGAGCAGTTCTTC.

This clonotype was picked up many times. This CDR3 is CASSPTSPPYEQYF. CDR3 sequence (DNA): TGTGCCAGCAGCCCTACTAGCCCTCCCTACGAGCAGTACTTC. This chain joins TRBV7-6 and TRBJ2-7, with TRBD2 as a possible D gene (6 bases). Germline V CDR1 and CDR2: SGHVS, FNYEAQ. Trimming left V 5 bases short and J 2 bases short, with 13 bases between. CDR3 size: 14 residues.

This clonotype was seen many times. The genes are TRBV6-1 and TRBJ2-1, with D maybe TRBD1 (5 bases). The CDR3 is 14 residues long. V was shortened by 3 bases and J by 5 bases, with 11 bases between the two germline ends. CDR1 and CDR2 from the germline V gene are MNHNS and SASEGT. CDR3 sequence reads: CASSDGQGDNEQFF. For the CDR3, the DNA is TGTGCCAGCAGTGACGGGCAGGGTGACAATGAGCAGTTCTTC.

This clonotype has just a few counts. The rearrangement joins TRBV12-3 or TRBV12-4 to TRBJ1-5; no reliable D call. The CDR3 loop spans 12 amino acids. V lost 8 bases and J 0 bases, leaving 5 bases between the germline ends. As DNA, the CDR3 is TGTGCCAGCTGGGGTAGCAATCAGCCCCAGCATTTT. Its protein product is CASWGSNQPQHF.

This clonotype has a count of ten or more. The chain has TRBV29-1 and TRBJ1-1; 8 bases fit TRBD1. This CDR3 has 12 amino acids. Looked up from germline, CDR1 is SQVTM and CDR2 is ANQGSEA. CDR3 loop: CRGQGVNTEAFF. CDR3 DNA: TGCAGAGGACAGGGAGTCAACACTGAAGCTTTCTTT.

The V and J genes are TRBV18 and TRBJ1-6; 9 bases match TRBD1. V shed 4 bases, J shed 7 bases, and the junction held 8 bases outside the gene matches. This CDR3 has 16 amino acids. Looked up from germline, CDR1 is KGHSH and CDR2 is LQKENI. CDR3 protein: CASSLSTGGTNSPLHF. CDR3 coding DNA: TGTGCCAGCTCACTATCGACAGGGGGGACGAATTCACCCCTCCACTTT.

This clonotype was observed many times. The chain is built from TRBV28 and TRBJ1-2; D call uncertain. This CDR3 contains 15 residues. Germline lookup yields CDR1 MDHEN and CDR2 SYDVKM. Trimming took 7 bases from V and 2 from J, leaving 17 bases between them. This CDR3 is CASIGFPAANYGYTF. CDR3 sequence (DNA): TGTGCCAGCATTGGTTTCCCCGCTGCGAACTATGGCTACACCTTC.

This clonotype was observed a few times. V and J are TRBV18 and TRBJ2-3, with D perhaps TRBD2 (6 bases). Germline CDR1 reads KGHSH; CDR2 reads LQKENI. The CDR3 is 16 amino acids. V was cut by 2 bases and J by 4 bases, with 16 bases left in between. CDR3 region: CASSPMSGGGADTQYF. The CDR3 DNA reads as TGTGCCAGCTCACCAATGTCGGGTGGAGGGGCAGATACGCAGTATTTT.

The chain recombines TRBV4-2 with TRBJ2-3; 8 bases align to TRBD2. Per the germline V gene, CDR1 is LGHNA and CDR2 is YNFKEQ. The CDR3 runs 16 residues. J lost 3 bases, V lost 0 bases, and 5 bases had no gene match. DNA of the CDR3: TGTGCCAGCAGCCAAGACCCAGCGGGAGTGACAGATACGCAGTATTTT. This codes for CASSQDPAGVTDTQYF.

This clonotype showed up many times. The CDR3: CASSLEAGGGTGELFF. CDR3 coding DNA: TGTGCCAGCAGCTTAGAAGCGGGAGGGGGTACCGGGGAGCTGTTTTTT. The chain is built from TRBV7-2 and TRBJ2-2; 10 nucleotides match TRBD2. Unmatched junction bases numbered 4, after V lost 1 base and J lost 5 bases. CDR1 SGHTA and CDR2 FQGNSA come from the germline V gene. CDR3 size: 16 residues.

In its sample, this clonotype was seen many times. The V call is TRBV19, the J call TRBJ1-2; D not certain. V lost 6 bases to trimming and J lost 6 bases, with 20 bases between them. Looked up from germline, CDR1 is LNHDA and CDR2 is SQIVND (reference sequence). The CDR3 totals 15 residues. CDR3 coding DNA: TGTGCCAGTAGATTAACCGGGAGCAAAGTCCATGGCTACACCTTC. Protein: CASRLTGSKVHGYTF.

In regard to this clonotype: This may arise from a read error, as a much more abundant clone is one base away. The conserved phenylalanine or tryptophan normally closing the CDR3 is absent here, so this likely arose from a read error. The rearrangement links TRBV11-1 to TRBJ2-2, with 7 bases lining up with TRBD2. J lost 2 bases, V lost 4 bases, and 4 bases had no gene match. This CDR3 is built from 15 residues. Per germline, CDR1 SGHAT and CDR2 FQDESV (reference sequence). CDR3: CASSYERGNTGELFS. In DNA form, the CDR3 reads TGTGCCAGCAGCTACGAGCGGGGTAACACCGGGGAGCTGTTTTCT.

This clonotype came up many times. V and J are TRBV20-1 and TRBJ2-7, with 10 bases fitting TRBD2. The CDR3 runs 14 residues. Germline CDR1 is DFQATT and CDR2 is SNEGSKA (reference sequence). Unmatched junction bases numbered 4, after V lost 0 bases and J lost 5 bases. CDR3 protein: CSARDLAGANEQYF. CDR3 nucleotides: TGCAGTGCTAGAGATCTAGCGGGAGCTAACGAGCAGTACTTC.